These 20 T cell receptor beta chains were sequenced from one sample in a study of cytomegalovirus exposure and HLA in healthy donors. PCR primers comprised 60 Vbeta and 13 Jbeta primers. TCRdb keeps only in-frame clones here, not all; method: immunoSEQ multiplex PCR. The profile shows about 62,000 clones, roughly 86% of them singletons. The sample consisted of PBMCs. The receptors were sampled from a man between 18 and 29 years old in good health and CMV-seronegative.

The chain recombines TRBV6-6 with TRBJ2-3; D uncertain. This CDR3 contains 16 residues. Per germline, CDR1 MNHNY and CDR2 SVGAGI (reference sequence). Trimming stripped 0 bases from V and 0 bases from J, with 10 bases between. CDR3 bases: TGTGCCAGCAGTTACTCGAGTATGGGCAGCACAGATACGCAGTATTTT. Amino acid sequence: CASSYSSMGSTDTQYF.

V gene TRBV6-1 combines with J gene TRBJ2-7; a weak D match, TRBD1 (5 bases). Germline-derived CDR1 and CDR2 are MNHNS and SASEGT. The CDR3 is made up of 13 amino acids. Trimming stripped 5 bases from V and 7 bases from J, with 15 bases between. The CDR3 loop is CASSLAGYGEQYF. The CDR3, as DNA: TGTGCCAGCAGTCTTGCAGGGTACGGAGAGCAGTACTTC.

The genes are TRBV5-8 and TRBJ1-5, with TRBD1 as a possible D gene (6 bases). This CDR3 spans 16 amino acids. The V end was cut by 4 bases, the J end by 2 bases, with 16 bases between. CDR1 is SGHTS and CDR2 is YDEGEE in the germline V gene. The CDR3 DNA follows: TGTGCCAGCAGCGGGGGGGCGGGGGGCGGCAATCAGCCCCAGCATTTT. Protein: CASSGGAGGGNQPQHF.

The chain links TRBV14 to TRBJ2-1; 10 positions agree with TRBD1. The CDR3 spans 16 residues. Germline CDR1 is SGHDN and CDR2 is FVKESK. V lost 4 bases, J lost 7 bases, and 10 bases stayed unmatched. Here the CDR3 DNA reads TGTGCCAGCAGCCTCGTGGGTGACAGGGGGCGGAATGAGCAGTTCTTC. Its protein is CASSLVGDRGRNEQFF.

The chain recombines TRBV6-1 with TRBJ1-6; 7 bases align to TRBD1. CDR3 size: 15 residues. Germline V lookup: CDR1 MNHNS, CDR2 SASEGT. Germline trimming cut 7 bases from V and 4 bases from J; bases unmatched to any gene: 7. The DNA of the CDR3 is TGTGCCAGCACCTCGCCGGACAGGTATAATTCACCCCTCCACTTT. Encoded protein: CASTSPDRYNSPLHF.

The chain employs TRBV4-1 and TRBJ2-6, with a possible D match to TRBD1 (6 bases). CDR1 MGHRA and CDR2 YSYEKL come from the germline V gene. The CDR3 spans 16 residues. Trimming took off 4 bases at V and 0 bases at J, with 10 bases between the two ends. The CDR3 coding sequence is TGCGCCAGCAGCCCGATACAGGGCTCTGGGGCCAACGTCCTGACTTTC. Translation gives CASSPIQGSGANVLTF.

The chain links TRBV27 to TRBJ1-2; TRBD1 matches 8 bases. With 5 bases clipped from V and 7 bases from J, the junction kept 12 bases outside the gene matches. Germline-derived CDR1 and CDR2 are MNHEY and SMNVEV (reference sequence). This CDR3 has 15 amino acids. The DNA of the CDR3 is TGTGCCAGCAGTCGAACCACCGGGACAGGCGGTGGCTACACCTTC. Amino acids: CASSRTTGTGGGYTF.

V gene TRBV9 combines with J gene TRBJ1-2; 7 bases agree with TRBD1. V lost 3 bases and J lost 2; bases outside the gene matches: 4. This CDR3 is 14 amino acids long. Germline-derived CDR1 and CDR2 are SGDLS and YYNGEE. The CDR3 region has the DNA TGTGCCAGCAGCGCGGGACAGACAAACTATGGCTACACCTTC. This sequence encodes CASSAGQTNYGYTF.

This clone was found once. V is TRBV5-1 and J is TRBJ2-7; 9 bases agree with TRBD2. The V and J ends lost 6 bases and 2 bases, in that order; junction bases with no gene match: 6. The CDR3 loop spans 14 amino acids. Looked up from germline, CDR1 is SGHRS and CDR2 is YFSETQ. The chain's CDR3 is CASKPGTSTYEQYF. In DNA, the CDR3 is TGCGCCAGCAAACCCGGGACTAGCACCTACGAGCAGTACTTC. Complete variable domain (other parts from reference TRBV5-1 and TRBJ2-7): KAGVTQTPRYLIKTRGQQVTLSCSPISGHRSVSWYQQTPGQGLQFLFEYFSETQRNKGNFPGRFSGRQFSNSRSEMNVSTLELGDSALYLCASKPGTSTYEQYFGPGTRLTVT.

V gene TRBV27 combines with J gene TRBJ1-1, with D possibly being TRBD1 (5 bases). Germline V gene lookup returns CDR1 MNHEY and CDR2 SMNVEV (reference sequence). The CDR3 totals 13 residues. Trimming stripped 5 bases from V and 11 bases from J, with 18 bases between. As DNA, the CDR3 is TGTGCCAGCAGTCTAGGGGCAGGATTGTCGGCTTTCTTT. Translated: CASSLGAGLSAFF.

The V and J genes are TRBV4-1 and TRBJ2-5; TRBD1 might be the D (6 bases). Trimming took 0 bases from V and 5 from J, leaving 13 bases between them. The germline V gene encodes CDR1 MGHRA and CDR2 YSYEKL. The CDR3 runs 15 residues. The DNA of the CDR3 is TGCGCCAGCAGCCAAGATTTCTCAGGGGTGGAGACCCAGTACTTC. Protein product: CASSQDFSGVETQYF.

In nucleotides, the CDR3 is TGTGCCTGGAGCCCTGGACAGCTCAATTCACCCCTCCACTTT. Translating it yields CAWSPGQLNSPLHF. The gene calls are TRBV30 and TRBJ1-6, with TRBD1 as a possible D gene (6 bases). Trimming cost V 3 bases and J 7 bases, with 13 bases left between them. Germline CDR1 GTSNPN, CDR2 SVGIG (reference sequence). This CDR3 is 14 amino acids long.

The V call is TRBV29-1, the J call TRBJ2-5, with 8 bases lining up with TRBD2. In germline, CDR1 is SQVTM, CDR2 ANQGSEA. The CDR3 runs 14 residues. The ends lost 3 bases at V and 5 bases at J; junction bases unmatched: 8. CDR3 in DNA: TGCAGCGTTGAGGCTGGGTCGGGAGGGGAGACCCAGTACTTC. Amino acid sequence: CSVEAGSGGETQYF.

The rearrangement uses TRBV5-1 and TRBJ1-1; D ambiguous. This CDR3 comprises 17 residues. Germline values: CDR1 SGHRS, CDR2 YFSETQ. Trimming removed 4 bases at V and 10 bases at J, with 29 bases between. This CDR3 reads CASSKTGLVAGTSLAFF. CDR3 nucleotides: TGCGCCAGCAGCAAAACGGGCCTCGTGGCGGGTACAAGTCTAGCTTTCTTT.

The chain recombines TRBV7-9 with TRBJ1-6; 9 bases agree with TRBD1. The germline CDR1 and CDR2 sequences are SEHNR and FQNEAQ (reference sequence). The CDR3 spans 17 residues. V trimming: 1 base; J trimming: 9 bases; junction bases outside the gene matches: 10. CDR3 sequence: CASSLGLEGQGVSPLHF. The DNA for the CDR3 is TGTGCCAGCAGCTTAGGTCTTGAGGGACAGGGCGTTTCACCCCTCCACTTT.

The chain carries TRBV14 and TRBJ1-2, with D possibly being TRBD1 (6 bases). Trimming took 3 bases from V and 3 from J, leaving 11 bases between them. The CDR3 sequence is 14 residues long. The germline CDR1 and CDR2 sequences are SGHDN and FVKESK. CDR3 sequence: CASSHSDRDYGYTF. The CDR3 DNA follows: TGTGCCAGCAGCCATTCGGACAGAGACTATGGCTACACCTTC.

J is TRBJ2-7 and V is TRBV30; tentatively, D is TRBD2 (5 bases). Germline CDR1 GTSNPN, CDR2 SVGIG (reference sequence). This CDR3 has 14 amino acids. Trimming stripped 0 bases from V and 7 bases from J, with 16 bases between. CDR3: CAWSVYLRTGEQYF. The CDR3 region has the DNA TGTGCCTGGAGTGTTTACCTTAGGACGGGGGAGCAGTACTTC.

V gene TRBV18 combines with J gene TRBJ1-1; a possible D gene is TRBD1 (5 bases). CDR3 length: 15 residues. The germline V gene encodes CDR1 KGHSH and CDR2 LQKENI. V lost 2 bases and J 3 bases, leaving 13 bases between the germline ends. DNA for the CDR3: TGTGCCAGCTCACCAAGTGGCAGGGCGCACACTGAAGCTTTCTTT. Residues: CASSPSGRAHTEAFF. Full variable domain (rest looked up from reference TRBV18 and TRBJ1-1): NAGVMQNPRHLVRRRGQEARLRCSPMKGHSHVYWYRQLPEEGLKFMVYLQKENIIDESGMPKERFSAEFPKEGPSILRIQQVVRGDSAAYFCASSPSGRAHTEAFFGQGTRLTVV.

The CDR3: CASSQGGQGASYEQYF. Here the CDR3 DNA reads TGCGCCAGCAGCCAGGGAGGACAGGGGGCCTCCTACGAGCAGTACTTC. The V call is TRBV4-1, the J call TRBJ2-7, with 11 positions matching TRBD1. CDR1 MGHRA and CDR2 YSYEKL come from the germline V gene. V lost 3 bases to trimming and J lost 0 bases; unmatched junction nucleotides: 4. CDR3 size: 16 residues.

This chain connects TRBV10-3 to TRBJ1-1; D call uncertain. Germline CDR1 is ENHRY and CDR2 is SYGVKD. The CDR3 has 12 amino acids. V was clipped by 10 bases and J by 0 bases, with 9 bases between them. The CDR3 spells CATAEMNTEAFF. CDR3 DNA sequence: TGTGCCACAGCGGAAATGAACACTGAAGCTTTCTTT.